A selection of T cell receptor beta chains follows, all from one sample in a study of T-cell reconstitution after alpha-beta-depleted transplantation in children. TCRdb re-called the PCR reads through MiXCR, storing one row per CDR3 protein. The table lists about 72,000 distinct CDR3 sequences, more than 5.5% of them singletons. Sequenced material: PBMCs from the stem cell graft donor, taken from the stem cell graft. Source of these receptors: a human donor who donated a stem cell graft to a child with acute lymphoblastic leukemia. Both conserved end residues are part of each CDR3. A D gene is named only where the DNA matches it firmly. A clone size is listed for some rows: how often the clone was seen (once, few, many), or a class if it is expanded.

CDR3 DNA	CDR3 protein	J gene	clone size	D gene	V gene
TGTGCCAGCAGTGACGGGGCAGGGGGCAACTACGAGCAGTACTTC	CASSDGAGGNYEQYF	TRBJ2-7	-	TRBD1	TRBV6-4
TGTGCCAGCAGTTCCTCTAGCGGGGGGGAAAAGACCCAGTACTTC	CASSSSSGGEKTQYF	TRBJ2-5	many	TRBD2	TRBV6-5
TGTGCCAACTTAGACAGGGGGAACACTGAAGCTTTCTTT	CANLDRGNTEAFF	TRBJ1-1	few	TRBD1	TRBV5-4
TGCAGCGTTGAGGGCAGGGGCTCCTACGAGCAGTACTTC	CSVEGRGSYEQYF	TRBJ2-7	few	-	TRBV29-1
TGTGCCAGCAGTCGACAGACTAGCAGCTCCTACGAGCAGTACTTC	CASSRQTSSSYEQYF	TRBJ2-7	many	TRBD2	TRBV6-1
TGTGCCAGCAGTCTGAGGACTGCCTCCCCAATCGATCAGCCCCAGCATTTT	CASSLRTASPIDQPQHF	TRBJ1-5	many	-	TRBV27
TGTGCCAGCAGTTACCAACATTCAGGGGCGGTCACCGGGGAGCTGTTTTTT	CASSYQHSGAVTGELFF	TRBJ2-2	-	-	TRBV6-5
TGTGCCAGCAGCGTAGGGGGAACCATCACACCCTACGAGCAGTACTTC	CASSVGGTITPYEQYF	TRBJ2-7	-	-	TRBV9
TGCAGCGTTGCAAGGGGGCGGGAGACCCAGTACTTC	CSVARGRETQYF	TRBJ2-5	many	TRBD1	TRBV29-1
TGTGCCATCAGTGTGAAGGGGACCACTGAAGCTTTCTTT	CAISVKGTTEAFF	TRBJ1-1	many	-	TRBV10-3
TGCGCCAGCAGCCCCCGGGACAGGGGGACCAACAATGAGCAGTTCTTC	CASSPRDRGTNNEQFF	TRBJ2-1	many	TRBD1	TRBV5-1
TGCGCCAGCAGCTTGAATTTGAACACTGAAGCTTTCTTT	CASSLNLNTEAFF	TRBJ1-1	many	-	TRBV5-1
TGTGCCAGCAGCTTAGTCGGCAGGGGGGAAGATACGCAGTATTTT	CASSLVGRGEDTQYF	TRBJ2-3	-	-	TRBV7-2
TGTGCCAGCAGTTTGGGAGGACGCAATCAGCCCCAGCATTTT	CASSLGGRNQPQHF	TRBJ1-5	-	-	TRBV12-3/TRBV12-4
TGCAGTGCTAGAGATGAAGCGGGACAGCTCGACGCCTACGAGCAGTACTTC	CSARDEAGQLDAYEQYF	TRBJ2-7	many	-	TRBV20-1
TGCAGTGCTCCCCCCCCGGGTGGCAGGGGCATTTCACCCCTCCACTTT	CSAPPPGGRGISPLHF	TRBJ1-6	many	-	TRBV20-1
TGCGCCAGCAGCCCTAGGACAGCCAAAAACATTCAGTACTTC	CASSPRTAKNIQYF	TRBJ2-4	many	-	TRBV5-1
TGTGCCACCAGTCCAGATTGGGACACAGATACGCAGTATTTT	CATSPDWDTDTQYF	TRBJ2-3	-	-	TRBV24-1
TGTGCCAGCAGCTTACCGGGACAGGGGATCACAGATACGCAGTATTTT	CASSLPGQGITDTQYF	TRBJ2-3	-	TRBD1	TRBV5-6
TGTGCCAGCAGCTTTAAAGGGGCTGGCAATCAGCCCCAGCATTTT	CASSFKGAGNQPQHF	TRBJ1-5	many	-	TRBV13